One and the same sample provided the 21 T cell receptor beta chains below, sequenced in a study of T cells in Graves' hyperthyroidism and ophthalmopathy. Template material for amplifying TCR beta CDR3 regions consisted of RNA transcripts. A first-round RT-PCR of the TCR CDR3 used the HTBI primer set. One entry per CDR3 protein, called by TCRdb with MiXCR from the multiplex PCR reads. The sample has about 360,000 distinct CDR3 sequences; approximately 12% are singletons. Sequencing was carried out using blood. The source is a man aged 30 to 45 with Graves' hyperthyroidism that later progressed to Graves' ophthalmopathy.

Ten or more counts support this clonotype. V is TRBV2 and J is TRBJ1-1; D is undetermined. The CDR3 extends over 13 amino acids. V lost 3 bases and J lost 1, with 6 bases in between. Germline lookup yields CDR1 SNHLY and CDR2 FYNNEI. The CDR3 here is CASSDARNTEAFF. The CDR3 DNA sequence: TGTGCCAGCAGTGATGCGAGGAACACTGAAGCTTTCTTT.

There are a few counts of this clonotype. The J gene is TRBJ1-1, the V gene TRBV3-1; D ambiguous. Trimming took 1 base from V and 1 from J, leaving 10 bases between them. From germline, CDR1 is LGHDT and CDR2 YNNKEL (reference sequence). The CDR3 contains 15 residues. CDR3 amino acids: CASSQGRLPNTEAFF. CDR3 bases: TGTGCCAGCAGCCAAGGGAGGTTACCGAACACTGAAGCTTTCTTT.

This clonotype was observed at least ten times. The chain couples TRBV27 to TRBJ1-5; D is unresolved. This CDR3 contains 13 residues. CDR1 and CDR2 from the germline V gene are MNHEY and SMNVEV (reference sequence). V lost 6 bases to trimming and J lost 3 bases, with 9 bases between them. DNA of the CDR3: TGTGCCAGCAGCTTAGGCCCCAATCAGCCCCAGCATTTT. Residues: CASSLGPNQPQHF.

This clonotype was found a few times. J is TRBJ2-5 and V is TRBV5-8; D is undetermined. The germline V and J ends were trimmed by 0 bases and 4 bases, with 16 bases remaining between them. Germline-derived CDR1 and CDR2 are SGHTS and YDEGEE. The CDR3 runs 16 residues. CDR3 sequence reads: CASSLEDSLEGETQYF. Here the CDR3 DNA reads TGTGCCAGCAGCTTGGAAGATTCCCTGGAAGGAGAGACCCAGTACTTC.

This clonotype came up many times. V and J are TRBV29-1 and TRBJ1-1, with 8 bases aligning to TRBD1. CDR3 length: 12 amino acids. Per germline, CDR1 SQVTM and CDR2 ANQGSEA. J was trimmed by 5 bases and V by 6 bases; bases with no gene match: 5. The CDR3 DNA reads TGCAGCGTCAACAGGGGGAGGACTGAAGCTTTCTTT. Translated, it gives CSVNRGRTEAFF.

The table lists this clonotype with a few counts. This chain joins TRBV7-6 and TRBJ2-3, with TRBD1 identical over 9 bases. CDR1 SGHVS and CDR2 FNYEAQ come from the germline V gene. With 1 base clipped from V and 5 bases from J, the junction kept 4 bases outside the gene matches. The CDR3 is made up of 15 amino acids. The CDR3 coding sequence is TGTGCCAGCAGCTTAGGGGACAGGGTCAAAGATACGCAGTATTTT. It is translated as CASSLGDRVKDTQYF.

This clonotype was picked up many times. The V call is TRBV6-1, the J call TRBJ1-6; D gene uncertain. V lost 5 bases to trimming and J lost 0 bases, with 11 bases between them. Germline V gene sequence: CDR1 MNHNS, CDR2 SASEGT. This CDR3 contains 16 residues. DNA of the CDR3: TGTGCCAGCAGTCCACAATTCCCCTCCTATAATTCACCCCTCCACTTT. Translated, it gives CASSPQFPSYNSPLHF.

This clonotype was observed at least ten times. This chain joins TRBV12-3 or TRBV12-4 and TRBJ1-3, with unresolved D. Trimming shortened V by 3 bases and J by 3 bases, and 6 bases separated the two germline ends. The length of the CDR3 is 13 residues. The CDR3 loop is CASSFGGGNTIYF. CDR3 nucleotide sequence: TGTGCCAGCAGTTTCGGCGGTGGAAACACCATATATTTT.

The sample holds many counts of this clonotype. The V call is TRBV28, the J call TRBJ2-7; 9 nucleotides agree with TRBD1. Per germline, CDR1 MDHEN and CDR2 SYDVKM. The length of the CDR3 is 14 residues. The V gene end was trimmed by 4 bases and the J gene end by 5 bases; junction bases not matched to a gene: 6. The CDR3 DNA reads as TGTGCCAGCAGTTCCCGGACAGGGGAAGACGAGCAGTACTTC. Its protein is CASSSRTGEDEQYF. Drawing the rest from reference TRBV28 and TRBJ2-7, the complete variable domain is DVKVTQSSRYLVKRTGEKVFLECVQDMDHENMFWYRQDPGLGLRLIYFSYDVKMKEKGDIPEGYSVSREKKERFSLILESASTNQTSMYLCASSSRTGEDEQYFGPGTRLTVT.

J is TRBJ1-1 and V is TRBV18; a weak D match, TRBD1 (6 bases). The CDR3 is 17 amino acids. V was pared by 0 bases and J by 4 bases, with 18 bases between. Germline CDR1 KGHSH, CDR2 LQKENI. The DNA for the CDR3 is TGTGCCAGCTCACCACCGGGTACCTCCAGGGGAGTCACTGAAGCTTTCTTT. Translation gives CASSPPGTSRGVTEAFF. Full variable domain (missing parts from reference TRBV18 and TRBJ1-1): NAGVMQNPRHLVRRRGQEARLRCSPMKGHSHVYWYRQLPEEGLKFMVYLQKENIIDESGMPKERFSAEFPKEGPSILRIQQVVRGDSAAYFCASSPPGTSRGVTEAFFGQGTRLTVV.

The chain recombines TRBV4-1 with TRBJ2-2; no definite D call. From germline, CDR1 is MGHRA and CDR2 YSYEKL. V was pared by 1 base and J by 9 bases, with 12 bases between. The CDR3 length is 14 residues. The CDR3 DNA reads TGCGCCAGCAGCCAAGTGGGGTCGGTCAGGGAGCTGTTTTTT. It yields the protein CASSQVGSVRELFF.

Only a few counts were recorded for this clonotype. V gene TRBV20-1 combines with J gene TRBJ1-2, with 7 bases matching TRBD1. The junction had 9 bases not matched to a gene; V was cut back by 4 bases and J by 4 bases. The CDR3 has 14 residues. Germline-derived CDR1 and CDR2 are DFQATT and SNEGSKA (reference sequence). The CDR3 protein is CSAIRPGGFYGYTF. The DNA of the CDR3 is TGCAGTGCTATTCGGCCAGGGGGTTTCTATGGCTACACCTTC.

This clonotype has ten or more counts. The chain joins TRBV12-3 or TRBV12-4 to TRBJ2-7, with 9 nucleotides matching TRBD1. The CDR3 covers 14 residues. Trimming took 5 bases from V and 5 from J; bases not matched to a gene: 7. This CDR3 reads CASSLGQGFNEQYF. CDR3 in DNA: TGTGCCAGCAGTCTCGGACAGGGGTTCAACGAGCAGTACTTC.

This clonotype was counted ten times or more. The gene calls are TRBV11-3 and TRBJ1-2, with D tentatively TRBD1 (6 bases). Germline values: CDR1 SGHNT, CDR2 YENEEA. CDR3 size: 14 residues. V was pared by 1 base and J by 4 bases, with 10 bases between. CDR3 region: CASSLGTGSYGYTF. In DNA, the CDR3 is TGTGCCAGCAGCTTAGGTACAGGGAGCTATGGCTACACCTTC. Drawing the rest from reference TRBV11-3 and TRBJ1-2, the complete variable domain is EAGVVQSPRYKIIEKKQPVAFWCNPISGHNTLYWYLQNLGQGPELLIRYENEEAVDDSQLPKDRFSAERLKGVDSTLKIQPAELGDSAVYLCASSLGTGSYGYTFGSGTRLTVV.

This clonotype was seen repeatedly, ten times or more. The V gene is TRBV20-1, the J gene TRBJ2-3; no clear D gene. V lost 3 bases, J lost 0 bases, and 7 bases lay in between. The germline CDR1 and CDR2 sequences are DFQATT and SNEGSKA (reference sequence). CDR3 length: 13 residues. In nucleotides, the CDR3 is TGCAGTGCTAGCTTCCTAAGCACAGATACGCAGTATTTT. Translation: CSASFLSTDTQYF.

The gene calls are TRBV9 and TRBJ2-2; no clear D gene. This CDR3 is built from 16 residues. With 4 bases removed from V and 0 bases from J, the gap between germline ends came to 13 bases. The germline V gene encodes CDR1 SGDLS and CDR2 YYNGEE. The CDR3 DNA follows: TGTGCCAGCAGCCCCTCGGTGCGGACGAACACCGGGGAGCTGTTTTTT. Amino acids: CASSPSVRTNTGELFF.

This clonotype occurred a few times. The chain joins TRBV12-3 or TRBV12-4 to TRBJ2-7; TRBD2 agrees at 10 bases. The CDR3 has 14 amino acids. The J segment lost 4 bases and the V segment lost 4 bases, leaving 4 bases of the junction unmatched. The CDR3, as DNA: TGTGCCAGCAGTTCTGGACTAGCGGTGTACGAGCAGTACTTC. Protein: CASSSGLAVYEQYF.

The CDR3 loop reads CASNRFAGDNSPLHF. The CDR3 DNA follows: TGCGCCAGCAATCGGTTCGCAGGGGATAATTCACCCCTCCACTTT. This sequence joins TRBV5-1 and TRBJ1-6; D might be TRBD1 (6 bases). Per germline, CDR1 SGHRS and CDR2 YFSETQ. The CDR3 sequence is 15 residues long. V lost 6 bases to trimming and J lost 5 bases, with 15 bases between them.

This clonotype was recorded a few times. The chain recombines TRBV12-3 or TRBV12-4 with TRBJ2-5; 7 bases fit TRBD1. CDR3 length: 13 residues. With V trimmed by 5 bases and J by 5 bases, 5 bases remained unmatched. DNA of the CDR3: TGTGCCAGCAGTCGACAGGGAGTGGAGACCCAGTACTTC. Translated: CASSRQGVETQYF.

This chain joins TRBV20-1 and TRBJ2-7; tentatively, D is TRBD2 (6 bases). This CDR3 has 15 amino acids. Looked up from germline, CDR1 is DFQATT and CDR2 is SNEGSKA (reference sequence). V was cut by 3 bases and J by 1 base, with 16 bases left in between. The CDR3 sequence is CSARGTVMRSYEQYF. The DNA of the CDR3 is TGCAGTGCTAGGGGGACTGTCATGAGGTCCTACGAGCAGTACTTC.

In its sample, this clonotype was seen many times. The gene calls are TRBV27 and TRBJ2-5; D is possibly TRBD1 or TRBD2 (7 bases each). CDR1 is MNHEY and CDR2 is SMNVEV in the germline V gene (reference sequence). The CDR3 runs 13 residues. The V end was cut by 6 bases, the J end by 5 bases, with 13 bases between. The CDR3 nucleotides read TGTGCCAGCAGGCGACAGGGAGGGGAGACCCAGTACTTC. This encodes CASRRQGGETQYF.